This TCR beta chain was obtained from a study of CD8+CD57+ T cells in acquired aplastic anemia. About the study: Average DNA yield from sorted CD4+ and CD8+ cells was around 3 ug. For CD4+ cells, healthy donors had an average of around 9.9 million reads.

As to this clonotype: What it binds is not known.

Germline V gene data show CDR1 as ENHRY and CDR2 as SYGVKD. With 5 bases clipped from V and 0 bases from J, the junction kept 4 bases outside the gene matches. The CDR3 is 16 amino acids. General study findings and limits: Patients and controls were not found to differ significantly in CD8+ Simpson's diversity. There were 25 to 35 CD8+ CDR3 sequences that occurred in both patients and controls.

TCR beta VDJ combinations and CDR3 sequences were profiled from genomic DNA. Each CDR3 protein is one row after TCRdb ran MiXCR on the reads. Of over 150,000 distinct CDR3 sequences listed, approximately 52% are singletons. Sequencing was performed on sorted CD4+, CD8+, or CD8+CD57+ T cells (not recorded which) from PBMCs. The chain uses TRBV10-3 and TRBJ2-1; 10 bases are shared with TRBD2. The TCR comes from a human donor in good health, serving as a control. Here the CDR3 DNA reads TGTGCCATCAGTAGTAGCGGGGGGAGCTCCTACAATGAGCAGTTCTTC. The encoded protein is CAISSSGGSSYNEQFF.